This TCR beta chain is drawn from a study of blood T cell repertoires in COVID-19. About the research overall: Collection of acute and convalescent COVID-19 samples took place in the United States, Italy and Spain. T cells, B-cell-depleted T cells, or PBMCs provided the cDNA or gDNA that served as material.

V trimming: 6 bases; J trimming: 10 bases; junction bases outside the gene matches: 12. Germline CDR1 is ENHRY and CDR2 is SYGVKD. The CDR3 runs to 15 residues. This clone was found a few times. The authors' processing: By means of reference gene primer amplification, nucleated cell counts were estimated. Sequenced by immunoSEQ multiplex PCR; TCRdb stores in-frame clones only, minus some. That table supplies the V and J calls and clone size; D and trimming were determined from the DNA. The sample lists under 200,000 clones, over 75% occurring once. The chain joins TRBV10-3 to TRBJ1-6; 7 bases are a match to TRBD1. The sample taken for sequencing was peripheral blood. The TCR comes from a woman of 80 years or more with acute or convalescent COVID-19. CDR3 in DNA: TGTGCCATCAGGAAAGACAGGGAAACGGGATCACCCCTCCACTTT. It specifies CAIRKDRETGSPLHF.